These 4 T cell receptor beta chains were sequenced from one sample in a study of OX40 agonist ivuxolimab in advanced cancers. The method was immunoSEQ multiplex PCR; TCRdb's version includes in-frame clones alone and lacks a portion of them. Of 20,000 to 25,000 clones in the sample, around four fifths were seen once. Here the sequenced sample was CD4+ or CD8+ T cells sorted from blood, taken in a trial of the OX40 agonist ivuxolimab. The receptors here all came from an adult with an advanced solid tumor such as melanoma, head and neck, liver or kidney cancer.

This chain uses TRBV19 with TRBJ2-5; D may be TRBD2 (5 bases). CDR1 is LNHDA and CDR2 is SQIVND in the germline V gene (reference sequence). There are 14 residues in the CDR3. The V gene lost 1 base and the J gene lost 4 bases, with 10 bases spanning the gap. In DNA, the CDR3 is TGTGCCAGTAGTATAGGGTTGGGGAGAGAGACCCAGTACTTC. It specifies CASSIGLGRETQYF.

The chain is built from TRBV29-1 and TRBJ2-3; 8 nucleotides match TRBD1. Trimming removed 1 base from V and 3 bases from J; junction bases left unmatched: 9. The CDR3 has 16 residues. Germline loops: CDR1 SQVTM, CDR2 ANQGSEA. Here the CDR3 DNA reads TGCAGCGTTGAAGGTCGGCGGACAGGGCAGACAGATACGCAGTATTTT. It yields the protein CSVEGRRTGQTDTQYF.

The chain couples TRBV27 to TRBJ2-5, with D unresolved. The V gene lost 0 bases and the J gene lost 2 bases, with 10 bases spanning the gap. The CDR3 totals 15 residues. Germline V gene lookup returns CDR1 MNHEY and CDR2 SMNVEV (reference sequence). The CDR3 spells CASSLSFGLQETQYF. CDR3 nucleotides: TGTGCCAGCAGTTTATCGTTTGGGTTACAAGAGACCCAGTACTTC.

The chain has TRBV4-3 and TRBJ1-5; D is unresolved. The germline V and J ends were trimmed by 0 bases and 5 bases, with 14 bases remaining between them. The germline V gene encodes CDR1 LGHNA and CDR2 YSLEER. The CDR3 is 16 residues long. The CDR3 sequence is CASSQDRERWDQPQHF. CDR3 bases: TGCGCCAGCAGCCAAGATCGGGAACGCTGGGATCAGCCCCAGCATTTT.